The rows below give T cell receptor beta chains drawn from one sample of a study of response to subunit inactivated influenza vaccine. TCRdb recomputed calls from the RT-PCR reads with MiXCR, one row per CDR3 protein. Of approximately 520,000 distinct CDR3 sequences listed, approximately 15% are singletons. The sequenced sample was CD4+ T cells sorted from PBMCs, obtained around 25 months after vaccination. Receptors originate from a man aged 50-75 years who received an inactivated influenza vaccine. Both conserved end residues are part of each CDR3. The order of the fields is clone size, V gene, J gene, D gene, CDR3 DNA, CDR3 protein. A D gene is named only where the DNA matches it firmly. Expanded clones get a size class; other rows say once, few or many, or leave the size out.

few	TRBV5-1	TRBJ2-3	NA	TGCGCCAGCAGCTTGCAACGCTCAGATACGCAGTATTTT	CASSLQRSDTQYF
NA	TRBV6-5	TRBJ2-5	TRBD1	TGTGCCAGCAGTTACATAGGGGGCACGTACCAAGAGACCCAGTACTTC	CASSYIGGTYQETQYF
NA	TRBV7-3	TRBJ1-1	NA	TGTGCCAGCAGCTTAACCCAGGGCCCAGCTGAAGCTTTCTTT	CASSLTQGPAEAFF
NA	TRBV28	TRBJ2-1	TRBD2	TGTGCCAGCAGCTCGGCTGGCGGGAGGGCCGGTGAGCAGTTCTTC	CASSSAGGRAGEQFF
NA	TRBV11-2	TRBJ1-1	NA	TGTGCCAGCAGCCCAACCCAACAGAGGGTGAACACTGAAGCTTTCTTT	CASSPTQQRVNTEAFF
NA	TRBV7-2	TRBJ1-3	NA	TGTGCCAGCAGCCCTAGACCCCTCACATTTGGTGGAAACACCATATATTTT	CASSPRPLTFGGNTIYF
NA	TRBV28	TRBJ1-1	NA	TGTGCCAGCAGTTATTTCGGGGAGGCCCCGAGGACTGAAGCTTTCTTT	CASSYFGEAPRTEAFF
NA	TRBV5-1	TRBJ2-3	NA	TGCGCCAGCAGCCGCGGAGACATTTCCACAGATACGCAGTATTTT	CASSRGDISTDTQYF
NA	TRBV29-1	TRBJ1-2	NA	TGCAGCGTTGTCGAGGGCCGAAACTATGGCTACACCTTC	CSVVEGRNYGYTF
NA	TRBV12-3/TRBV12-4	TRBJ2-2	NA	TGTGCCAGCAGTTGGGGGGACCGGGAGCTGTTTTTT	CASSWGDRELFF
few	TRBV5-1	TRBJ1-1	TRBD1	TGCGCCAGCAGCCCCGGGACAGGGGAACGTAGAGCTTTCTTT	CASSPGTGERRAFF
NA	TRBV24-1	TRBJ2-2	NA	TGTGCCACCAGTGATTTGGGCGGTTCCACCGGGGAGCTGTTTTTT	CATSDLGGSTGELFF
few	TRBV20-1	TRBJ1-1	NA	TGCAGTGCTAGAGTTGGATTACAAAACACTGAAGCTTTCTTT	CSARVGLQNTEAFF
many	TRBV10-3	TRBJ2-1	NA	TGTGCCATAGGGCGGGGTACGAGCTACAATGAGCAGTTCTTC	CAIGRGTSYNEQFF
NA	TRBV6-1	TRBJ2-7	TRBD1	TGTGCCAGCAGTGCACGAATCGGGACAGTGAGGCACGAGCAGTACTTC	CASSARIGTVRHEQYF
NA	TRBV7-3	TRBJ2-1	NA	TGTGCCAGCAGCCCACTCCAGGGGAATGGTGAGCAGTTCTTC	CASSPLQGNGEQFF
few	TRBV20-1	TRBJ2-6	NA	TGCAGTGCTAGAGATGCGGCCCCCTCTGGGGCCAACGTCCTGACTTTC	CSARDAAPSGANVLTF
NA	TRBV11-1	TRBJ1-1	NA	TGTGCCAGCAGCTTAGAAGGTTACAACACTGAAGCTTTCTTT	CASSLEGYNTEAFF
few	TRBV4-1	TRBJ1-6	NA	TGTGCCAGCAGCCCTCCGGGTTCACCCCTCCACTTT	CASSPPGSPLHF
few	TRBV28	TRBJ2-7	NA	TGTGCCAGCAGAAGCCAGAACACGGACCTCGACTACTTC	CASRSQNTDLDYF
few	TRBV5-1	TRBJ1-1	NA	TGCGCCAGCAGCTTGAGTGGGCCTCACGGAATTGAAGCTTTCTTT	CASSLSGPHGIEAFF
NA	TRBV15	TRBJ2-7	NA	TGTGCCACCAGCAGAGCAATAGAGGGGGGCTCCTACGAGCAGTACTTC	CATSRAIEGGSYEQYF
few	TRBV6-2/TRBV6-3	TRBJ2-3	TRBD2	TGTGCCAGCAGTTACGGGACTAGCGGGAGGGTGGCAGATACGCAGTATTTT	CASSYGTSGRVADTQYF
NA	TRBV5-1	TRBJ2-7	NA	TGCGCCAGCAGCTTGGATCGTCAAACGGGGGAGCAGTACTTC	CASSLDRQTGEQYF
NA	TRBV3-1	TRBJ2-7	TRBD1	TGTGCCAGCAGCCCGCTCCAAGGACAGGCGATCAACGAGCAGTACTTC	CASSPLQGQAINEQYF
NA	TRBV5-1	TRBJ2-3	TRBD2	TGCGCCAGCAGCTGGGGACTAGCGGCTAGCACAGATACGCAGTATTTT	CASSWGLAASTDTQYF
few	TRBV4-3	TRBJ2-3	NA	TGCGCCAGCAGCCAAGATAGGGCCTCTTCAGATACGCAGTATTTT	CASSQDRASSDTQYF
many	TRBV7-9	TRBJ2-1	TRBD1	TGTGCCAGCAGCCTACCGGGACAGGTCCACAATGAGCAGTTCTTC	CASSLPGQVHNEQFF
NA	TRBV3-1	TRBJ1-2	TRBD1	TGTGCCAGCAGAAAGAGGGACAGCGCTAACTATGGCTACACCTTC	CASRKRDSANYGYTF
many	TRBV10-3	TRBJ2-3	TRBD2	TGTGCCATCAACCCGGGACTAGTCACAGATACGCAGTATTTT	CAINPGLVTDTQYF
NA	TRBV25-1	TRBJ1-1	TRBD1	TGTGCCAGCAGTGAAATGTCGACAGGGAGGAACACTGAAGCTTTCTTT	CASSEMSTGRNTEAFF
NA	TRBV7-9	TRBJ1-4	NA	TGTGCCAGCAGCTTAAATACTTATGAAAAACTGTTTTTT	CASSLNTYEKLFF
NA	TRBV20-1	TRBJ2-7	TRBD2	TGCAGTGCTGAGATGGGTGAGTCAGGGACTAGCGGGACTGAGGAGAAGCAGTACTTC	CSAEMGESGTSGTEEKQYF
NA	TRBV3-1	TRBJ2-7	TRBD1	TGTGCCAGCAGCCCCCCCGGGAAGGAGGCGGCCAAGGCCCCTAGGACAGGGGGAAGCTACGAGCAGTACTTC	CASSPPGKEAAKAPRTGGSYEQYF
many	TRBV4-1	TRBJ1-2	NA	TGCGCCAGCAGCCCGGGACAAGATAACTATGGCTACACCTTC	CASSPGQDNYGYTF
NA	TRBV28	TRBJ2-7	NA	TGTGCCAGCAGTTCGCGGGACACCCCTAGCTTC	CASSSRDTPSF
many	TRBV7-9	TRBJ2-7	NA	TGTGCCAGCAGCTTAGATTCGCACAGCTACTACGAGCAGTACTTC	CASSLDSHSYYEQYF
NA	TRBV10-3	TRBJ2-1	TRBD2	TGTGCCGTCGGGACTAGCGGGATCGATGAGCAGTTCTTC	CAVGTSGIDEQFF